The clone carrying this T cell receptor beta chain occurred once. The table came from immunoSEQ multiplex PCR; TCRdb's copy has only in-frame clones and leaves some out. Among 55,000 to 65,000 clones listed, about 94% were seen once. These data are taken from a study of T cell changes during pregnancy in multiple sclerosis. Germline assignment: CDR1 SGHAT and CDR2 FQNNGV. The CDR3 is made up of 15 amino acids. The V and J ends lost 0 bases and 5 bases respectively, with 14 bases between them. The TCR sequence derives from a female donor with multiple sclerosis, enrolled in a pregnancy study. Sequenced material: CD8+ T cells from peripheral blood mononuclear cells, taken in the third trimester of pregnancy. This chain links TRBV11-2 with TRBJ2-7; weak D call: TRBD1 (6 bases). CDR3 DNA sequence: TGTGCCAGCAGCTTAGATTTATCGGGACAAGACGAGCAGTACTTC. This translates into CASSLDLSGQDEQYF.